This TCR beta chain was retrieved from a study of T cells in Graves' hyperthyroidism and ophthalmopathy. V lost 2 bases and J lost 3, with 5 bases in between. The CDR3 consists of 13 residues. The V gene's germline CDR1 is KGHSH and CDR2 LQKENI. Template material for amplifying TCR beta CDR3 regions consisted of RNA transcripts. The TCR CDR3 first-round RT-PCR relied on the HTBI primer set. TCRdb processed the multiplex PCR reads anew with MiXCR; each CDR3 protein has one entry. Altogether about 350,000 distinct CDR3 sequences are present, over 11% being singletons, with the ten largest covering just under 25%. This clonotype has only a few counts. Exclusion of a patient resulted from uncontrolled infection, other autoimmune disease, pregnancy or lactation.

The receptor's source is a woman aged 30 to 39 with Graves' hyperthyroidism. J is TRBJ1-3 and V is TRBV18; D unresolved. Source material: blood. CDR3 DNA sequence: TGTGCCAGCTCACCAGGGATTGGAAACACCATATATTTT. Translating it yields CASSPGIGNTIYF.